Listed below are T cell receptor beta chains from one sample, sequenced in a study of T cell changes during pregnancy in multiple sclerosis. Libraries were prepared by immunoSEQ multiplex PCR; TCRdb keeps only in-frame clonotypes and omits some of them. The sample shows about 93,000 clones, roughly 92% of them seen only once. Sequencing used peripheral blood, obtained after pregnancy. These TCRs come from a female donor with multiple sclerosis, enrolled in a pregnancy study. Each CDR3 is given with its conserved first and last residue.

>TRBJ2-7|TRBV7-9
CASSFSQNEQYF
>TRBJ1-2|TRBV5-6
CASSQMTVNYGYTF
>TRBJ1-1|TRBV28
CASSLATGQMNTEAFF
>TRBJ2-3|TRBV7-6
CASSSRTGITDTQYF
>TRBJ2-2|TRBV6-1
CASSASGITYTGELFF
>TRBJ1-2|TRBV30
CAWSSGGGYTF
>TRBJ1-4|TRBV4-3
CASSQEGQGYNEKLFF
>TRBJ2-1|TRBV11-3
CASRPTGVNEQFF
>TRBJ1-3|TRBV19
CASTYISSGNTIYF
>TRBJ2-3|TRBV7-2
CASSEGVNTQYF
>TRBJ2-7|TRBV11-1
CASSFLEGAPYEQYF
>TRBJ2-7|TRBV11-2
CASSGGARSGQYF
>TRBJ2-1|TRBV18
CASSRSGLDNEQFF
>TRBJ2-5|TRBV5-4
CASSFGDQETQYF
>TRBJ1-4|TRBV7-8
CASRKRGNDEKLFF
>TRBJ2-3|TRBV6-5
CASSYSGQSGDTQYF
>TRBJ1-2|TRBV6-1
CASSDSGGYGYTF
>TRBJ1-5|TRBV19
CASSKAAGVPQHF
>TRBJ1-2|TRBV4-1
CASSQDAGERYGYTF
>TRBJ2-5|TRBV14
CASSRPGQGTETQYF
>TRBJ2-4|TRBV29-1
CSVEVRADIQYF
>TRBJ1-2|TRBV5-1
CASSSRTGDYGYTF
>TRBJ2-1|TRBV7-3
CASSRTGDNEQFF
>TRBJ1-2|TRBV30
CAWSVRDRGTWVRGYTF
>TRBJ1-2|TRBV18
CASSPGDRGIYGYTF
>TRBJ1-1|TRBV6-5
CASSWGRGSEAFF
>TRBJ1-1|TRBV28
CASTAGGVTNTEAFF
>TRBJ1-1|TRBV20-1
CSASPQGVAFF
>TRBJ2-7|TRBV13
CASSLGRGKLYEQYF
>TRBJ1-5|TRBV7-9
CASSAIDSNQPQHF
>TRBJ1-1|TRBV27
CASSFRTGVAEAFF
>TRBJ1-1|TRBV6-5
CASSYQGNTEAFF
>TRBJ2-1|TRBV7-2
CASSLGPLAGGPNNEQFF
>TRBJ1-4|TRBV7-9
CASSNPWDSPNEKLFF